This passage covers 3 T cell receptor beta chains from one sample sequenced in a study of regulatory T cells in long-lasting Graves disease (dated by TCRdb to the early 2020s). The library was built by means of multiplex PCR. Sequencing took place on an Illumina HiSeq 4000. iRepertoire HTBI primers and Arm-PCR amplification of CDR3 regions were used to construct TCR beta libraries. The public reads were reanalyzed by TCRdb: fastp trimming at Q25, MiXCR alignment, in-frame beta chains only. Entries are consolidated by CDR3 protein sequence, retaining the most common genes and DNA. The sample data list around 450,000 distinct CDR3 sequences, and about 22% of these were observed just once. Clones ranked in the top ten supply 7% to 9% of the sample. The sample's time point label, in plain terms: persistent/refractory GD, antithyroid drugs over 5 years with positive TRAb. For both TCR sequencing and RNA sequencing, RNA was extracted from PBMCs using TRIzol.

This sample comprised peripheral blood mononuclear cells (PBMCs), obtained when the disease was refractory, from a patient treated with antithyroid drugs. The origin of the receptors is a female donor with Graves disease.

As regards this clonotype: This could be a read error, since a much larger clone is one nucleotide away. V and J are TRBV28 and TRBJ1-1; D is uncertain. This CDR3 is 18 amino acids long. CDR1 MDHEN and CDR2 SYDVKM come from the germline V gene. Trimming removed 5 bases at V and 1 base at J, with 23 bases between. CDR3 sequence: CASSQGEDWGVRNTEAFF. As DNA, the CDR3 is TGTGCCAGCAGTCAAGGCGAGGATTGGGGTGTTAGGAACACTGAAGCTTTCTTT.

This clonotype was seen a handful of times. A much larger clone lies one base from this, so it may be a read error. The final CDR3 position lacks the conserved phenylalanine or tryptophan, pointing to a likely read error. The gene calls are TRBV28 and TRBJ2-5; weak D call: TRBD2 (6 bases). The CDR3 sequence is 15 residues long. V was clipped by 3 bases and J by 4 bases, with 15 bases between them. CDR1 and CDR2 from the germline V gene are MDHEN and SYDVKM. The CDR3 here is CASSFRRAEGETQYL. In DNA, the CDR3 is TGTGCCAGCAGTTTCCGGCGGGCGGAGGGAGAGACCCAGTACCTC.

The chain has TRBV11-1 and TRBJ2-3; TRBD2 matches 9 bases. The germline V gene encodes CDR1 SGHAT and CDR2 FQDESV (reference sequence). Germline trimming cut 5 bases from V and 4 bases from J; bases unmatched to any gene: 7. This CDR3 contains 15 residues. CDR3 in DNA: TGTGCCAGCAGCCTGGTTAGCGGGAGCTCAGATACGCAGTATTTT. Translation gives CASSLVSGSSDTQYF.